This TCR beta chain was retrieved from a study of regulatory T cells in long-lasting Graves disease. The authors built TCR beta libraries using iRepertoire HTBI primers and Arm-PCR of CDR3 regions. TCRdb re-analysed the multiplex PCR reads in MiXCR, keeping a single row per CDR3 protein. The sample lists roughly 500,000 distinct CDR3 sequences, under 25% seen once, with approximately 8% in the top ten. Described time point: persistent/refractory GD, antithyroid drugs over 5 years with positive TRAb. The TCR library was made from RNA that had been extracted from PBMCs in TRIzol. Germline assignment: CDR1 LGHNA and CDR2 YSLEER. The CDR3 loop spans 15 amino acids. Trimming removed 0 bases at V and 4 bases at J, with 11 bases between.

The TCR comes from a female donor with Graves disease. Sequencing was performed on peripheral blood mononuclear cells (PBMCs), taken when the disease was refractory, from a patient treated with antithyroid drugs. The V and J genes are TRBV4-3 and TRBJ2-3; no clear D gene. The CDR3, as DNA: TGCGCCAGCAGCCAAGATTTGAGTGGAGCAGATACGCAGTATTTT. Translated: CASSQDLSGADTQYF.